This T cell receptor (beta chain) was sequenced in a study of cytomegalovirus exposure and HLA in healthy donors. Findings of the study overall: Later examination showed HLA-associated TCR beta chains had greater clonal expansion than equally common others.

Concerning this clone: Antigen specificity is unknown.

Vbeta (60) and Jbeta (13) primers were used in the PCR. In the original workflow: Roughly 11 million shared chains were among about 80 million unique TCR beta chains counted in a later analysis. This table comes from immunoSEQ multiplex PCR, and its TCRdb copy is limited to in-frame clones, with some not included. The V and J calls and clone size were taken over from that table, and D and trimming were inferred from the DNA. The sample yields around 170,000 clones, over 80% seen once. This CDR3 comprises 13 residues. Trimming removed 3 bases from V and 7 bases from J; junction bases left unmatched: 6. Germline V gene lookup returns CDR1 WNHNN and CDR2 SYGVQD (reference sequence).

The origin of this receptor is a man aged 35 to 55 in good health and CMV-seropositive. This sequence joins TRBV10-1 and TRBJ2-7; 7 nucleotides match TRBD1. Sequenced sample: PBMCs. CDR3 residues: CASSDLQGREQYF. CDR3 sequence (DNA): TGCGCCAGCAGTGATCTACAGGGGCGGGAGCAGTACTTC.